The next 13 T cell receptor beta chains were all read from a single sample in a study of Ad26.COV2.S vaccination and SARS-CoV-2 variants listed by TCRdb under 2021. The label giving this sample's treatment or condition can be read as: around 19 received Ad26.COV2.S at low or high dose, single or two shots; about 5 received placebo; per-sample allocation not given. For vaccine and placebo recipients, the sequenced repertoires came from samples collected on day 63 after the first injection. Library preparation employed the immunoSEQ multiplex PCR assay. The table comes from immuneACCESS by way of TCRdb, which keeps in-frame sequences with V and J called. Part of the clones is missing from these tables; in studies checked, under half for an unresolved V gene and the rest for unknown reasons. The sample has about 460,000 clones on record, roughly 87% of them singletons. The ten largest clones represent approximately 1.7% of the sample.

The material was peripheral blood, obtained in a trial of Ad26.COV2.S vaccine versus placebo. All receptors come from a person between 18 and 60 years old who received the Ad26.COV2.S COVID-19 vaccine or a placebo.

This chain joins TRBV7-9 and TRBJ1-1; no clear D. The CDR3 contains 11 residues. V lost 7 bases and J lost 6, with 9 bases in between. CDR1 is SEHNR, CDR2 FQNEAQ, per germline (reference sequence). The CDR3 spells CASTDHPEAFF. For the CDR3, the DNA is TGTGCCAGCACCGATCACCCTGAAGCTTTCTTT.

The count of this clone is one. The CDR3 region has the DNA TGTGCCAGCAGCTTAGGCTCTGCCTCGAACACCGGGGAGCTGTTTTTT. It specifies CASSLGSASNTGELFF. This chain joins TRBV7-6 and TRBJ2-2; D is unresolved. The CDR3 runs 16 residues. Between the trimmed V and J ends, which lost 1 base and 0 bases, there was a span of 9 bases. CDR1 is SGHVS and CDR2 is FNYEAQ in the germline V gene.

The chain links TRBV30 to TRBJ2-2; D perhaps matches TRBD1 (6 bases). Trimming shortened V by 0 bases and J by 1 base, and 18 bases separated the two germline ends. Germline V gene sequence: CDR1 GTSNPN, CDR2 SVGIG (reference sequence). This CDR3 comprises 18 residues. DNA of the CDR3: TGTGCCTGGAGTGTAGGACAGCCCCTGATAATGAACACCGGGGAGCTGTTTTTT. It yields the protein CAWSVGQPLIMNTGELFF. Using reference TRBV30 and TRBJ2-2 for the parts outside the CDR3, the full variable domain is SQTIHQWPATLVQPVGSPLSLECTVEGTSNPNLYWYRQAAGRGLQLLFYSVGIGQISSEVPQNLSASRPQDRQFILSSKKLLLSDSGFYLCAWSVGQPLIMNTGELFFGEGSRLTVL.

This clone was recorded once. CDR3 sequence reads: CASSLNGGNQPQHF. CDR3 bases: TGTGCCAGCAGTCTAAATGGGGGTAATCAGCCCCAGCATTTT. The genes are TRBV6-5 and TRBJ1-5; weak D call: TRBD1 (5 bases). Germline values: CDR1 MNHEY, CDR2 SVGAGI. The CDR3 is made up of 14 amino acids. V was clipped by 5 bases and J by 4 bases, with 12 bases between them.

The chain couples TRBV6-5 to TRBJ2-3; TRBD2 might be the D (7 bases). Germline V gives CDR1 MNHEY, CDR2 SVGAGI. The CDR3 contains 14 residues. Trimming left V 9 bases short and J 8 bases short, with 21 bases between. CDR3 region: CASKTGAGEGTQYF. CDR3 bases: TGTGCCAGTAAGACAGGCGCCGGGGAGGGTACGCAGTATTTT.

For this clone: This sample includes further DNA sequences coding for the same CDR3. The rearrangement links TRBV28 to TRBJ2-1; no reliable D call. The CDR3 covers 12 residues. Per germline, CDR1 MDHEN and CDR2 SYDVKM. The germline V and J ends were trimmed by 3 bases and 4 bases, with 4 bases remaining between them. CDR3 sequence: CASSFGYNEQFF. CDR3 sequence (DNA): TGTGCCAGCAGTTTCGGGTACAATGAGCAGTTCTTC.

The rearrangement links TRBV18 to TRBJ1-1, with 10 bases aligning to TRBD1. Trimming took 1 base from V and 1 from J; bases not matched to a gene: 6. Germline V lookup: CDR1 KGHSH, CDR2 LQKENI. CDR3 length: 17 amino acids. For the CDR3, the DNA is TGTGCCAGCTCACCACTGGGACAGGGGAAGAGGAACACTGAAGCTTTCTTT. This sequence encodes CASSPLGQGKRNTEAFF.

The V and J genes are TRBV6-5 and TRBJ1-5, with 9 bases identical to TRBD1. Germline lookup yields CDR1 MNHEY and CDR2 SVGAGI. V was pared by 6 bases and J by 7 bases, with 7 bases of the junction left unmatched. This CDR3 contains 14 residues. The CDR3 coding sequence is TGTGCCAGCAGACTCGGGACAGGGCAACAGCCCCAGCATTTT. This encodes CASRLGTGQQPQHF.

V is TRBV28 and J is TRBJ1-3; D remains ambiguous. The CDR3 is 15 residues long. V lost 7 bases and J 4 bases, leaving 17 bases between the germline ends. CDR1 is MDHEN, CDR2 SYDVKM, per germline. The CDR3 region has the DNA TGTGCCAGCACACGCCAAAGGGTTGGAGGAAACACCATATATTTT. Translating gives CASTRQRVGGNTIYF.

With regard to this clone: The sample contains more than one DNA sequence encoding this CDR3. The chain carries TRBV28 and TRBJ2-7; D is unclear. Germline lookup yields CDR1 MDHEN and CDR2 SYDVKM. CDR3 length equals 11 residues. Between the trimmed V and J ends, which lost 5 bases and 2 bases, there was a span of 4 bases. The CDR3 DNA reads as TGTGCCAGCAGTAGAACCTACGAGCAGTACTTC. Residues: CASSRTYEQYF.

This chain uses TRBV7-8 with TRBJ2-2; D is perhaps TRBD1 (5 bases). Germline CDR1 is SGHVS and CDR2 is FQNEAQ. Trimming stripped 5 bases from V and 7 bases from J, with 20 bases between. The CDR3 extends over 16 amino acids. The CDR3 protein is CASSQYSQGLVGELFF. In DNA, the CDR3 is TGTGCCAGCAGCCAATACAGTCAGGGTTTGGTCGGGGAGCTGTTTTTT.

This chain uses TRBV12-3 or TRBV12-4 with TRBJ1-2; D unclear. The CDR3 extends over 13 amino acids. V lost 2 bases, J lost 3 bases, and 7 bases lay in between. The CDR3 is CASSLTGDYGYTF. In nucleotides, the CDR3 is TGTGCCAGCAGTTTAACGGGAGACTATGGCTACACCTTC.

This chain uses TRBV14 with TRBJ2-7; 11 bases map to TRBD2. CDR1 and CDR2 from the germline V gene are SGHDN and FVKESK. V trimming: 4 bases; J trimming: 1 base; junction bases outside the gene matches: 15. The CDR3 has 19 amino acids. The CDR3 coding sequence is TGTGCCAGCAGCCCCGAGTTCACTAGCGGGAGACAAAGATCCTACGAGCAGTACTTC. Its protein is CASSPEFTSGRQRSYEQYF.